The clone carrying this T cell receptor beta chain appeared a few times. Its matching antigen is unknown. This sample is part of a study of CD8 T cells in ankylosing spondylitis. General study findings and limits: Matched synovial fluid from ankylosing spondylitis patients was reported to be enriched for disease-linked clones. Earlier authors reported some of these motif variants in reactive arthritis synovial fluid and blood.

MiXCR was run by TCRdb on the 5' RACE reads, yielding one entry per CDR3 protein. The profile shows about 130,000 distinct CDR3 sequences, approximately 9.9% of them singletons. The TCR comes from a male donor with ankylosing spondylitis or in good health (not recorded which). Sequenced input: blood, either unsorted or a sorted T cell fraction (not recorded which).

The CDR3: CASSPSTGASETEAFF. In DNA form, the CDR3 reads TGTGCCAGCAGCCCTTCGACAGGGGCCAGCGAGACTGAAGCTTTCTTT. The gene calls are TRBV4-2 and TRBJ1-1, with TRBD1 identical over 8 bases. The CDR3 spans 16 residues. The germline gives CDR1 LGHNA, CDR2 YNFKEQ. Trimming took 4 bases from V and 5 from J; bases not matched to a gene: 12.